These 7 T cell receptor beta chains came from one sample sequenced in a study of cytomegalovirus exposure and HLA in healthy donors. This PCR relied on a set of 60 Vbeta primers and 13 Jbeta primers. TCRdb's table, derived via immunoSEQ multiplex PCR, lists solely in-frame clones and lacks some. The sample has roughly 100,000 clones, around three quarters seen once. Sequencing was performed on PBMCs. These TCRs come from a boy younger than 18 in good health and CMV-seronegative.

The chain has TRBV25-1 and TRBJ2-7; 9 bases are shared with TRBD1. Germline V lookup: CDR1 MGHDK, CDR2 SYGVNS. The CDR3 spans 14 residues. V trimming: 9 bases; J trimming: 3 bases; junction bases outside the gene matches: 9. The CDR3 loop reads CARPPGTGIYEQYF. As DNA, the CDR3 is TGTGCCAGGCCCCCGGGGACAGGGATCTACGAGCAGTACTTC.

CDR3 protein: CASSFQTSVYQETQYF. DNA for the CDR3: TGCGCCAGCAGCTTCCAGACTAGCGTATACCAAGAGACCCAGTACTTC. This chain connects TRBV5-1 to TRBJ2-5; 8 nucleotides line up with TRBD2. This CDR3 comprises 16 residues. Per germline, CDR1 SGHRS and CDR2 YFSETQ. After removal of 2 bases from V and 0 bases from J, the junction contained 6 bases not matched to a gene.

The V gene is TRBV10-3, the J gene TRBJ1-2, with D possibly matching TRBD1 (5 bases). V was shortened by 2 bases and J by 2 bases, with 15 bases between the two germline ends. The CDR3 has 16 amino acids. Germline CDR1 reads ENHRY; CDR2 reads SYGVKD. The CDR3 loop reads CAISERGEGLNYGYTF. For the CDR3, the DNA is TGTGCCATCAGTGAGCGAGGAGAGGGACTCAACTATGGCTACACCTTC.

The genes are TRBV2 and TRBJ1-5, with TRBD1 as a possible D gene (5 bases). Germline V gene lookup returns CDR1 SNHLY and CDR2 FYNNEI. Trimming took 10 bases from V and 2 from J, leaving 12 bases between them. The CDR3 extends over 13 amino acids. The DNA of the CDR3 is TGTGCCACTTCAGGGAATGGCAATCAGCCCCAGCATTTT. The encoded protein is CATSGNGNQPQHF.

The rearrangement uses TRBV7-9 and TRBJ2-7; perhaps TRBD2 as D (5 bases). With 6 bases removed from V and 1 base from J, the gap between germline ends came to 10 bases. The V gene's germline CDR1 is SEHNR and CDR2 FQNEAQ (reference sequence). CDR3 size: 13 residues. DNA of the CDR3: TGTGCCAGCAGAGCGAGGGAGTCCTACGAGCAGTACTTC. This encodes CASRARESYEQYF.

About this clone itself: Its ends do not fully match the called genes, so a read error is possible. This chain uses TRBV5-1 with TRBJ2-7, with D maybe TRBD2 (6 bases). There are 15 residues in the CDR3. Germline CDR1 reads SGHRS; CDR2 reads YFSETQ. This CDR3 reads CASSIGGGWIYGQYF. CDR3 in DNA: TGCGCCAGCAGCATAGGAGGAGGGTGGATTTACGGGCAGTACTTC.

This clone has only one observation. This sample also contains other DNA sequences that code for the same CDR3. The chain couples TRBV7-3 to TRBJ2-7, with D perhaps TRBD2 (5 bases). Trimming took 2 bases from V and 0 from J, leaving 11 bases between them. Per the germline V gene, CDR1 is SGHTA and CDR2 is FQGTGA. The CDR3 sequence is 15 residues long. CDR3 nucleotide sequence: TGTGCCAGCAGCTTACGGGGTGGAAGCTCCTACGAGCAGTACTTC. This gives the protein CASSLRGGSSYEQYF.